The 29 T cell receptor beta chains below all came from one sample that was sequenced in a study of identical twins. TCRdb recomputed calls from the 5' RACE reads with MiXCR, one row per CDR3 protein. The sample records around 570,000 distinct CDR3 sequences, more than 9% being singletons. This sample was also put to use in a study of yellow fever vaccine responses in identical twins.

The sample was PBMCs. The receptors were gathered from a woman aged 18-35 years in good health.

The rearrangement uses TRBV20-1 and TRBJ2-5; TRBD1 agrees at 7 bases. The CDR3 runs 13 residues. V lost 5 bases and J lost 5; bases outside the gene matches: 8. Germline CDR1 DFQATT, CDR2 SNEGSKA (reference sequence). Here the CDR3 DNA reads TGCAGTGCTCCGAGGACAGGCCGGGAGACCCAGTACTTC. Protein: CSAPRTGRETQYF.

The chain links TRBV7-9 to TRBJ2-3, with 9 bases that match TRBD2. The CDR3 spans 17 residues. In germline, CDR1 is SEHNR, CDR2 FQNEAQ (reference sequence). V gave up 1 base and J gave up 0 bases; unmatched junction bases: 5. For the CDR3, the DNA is TGTGCCAGCAGCTTAGTGGTGCTAGCGGGAAGCACAGATACGCAGTATTTT. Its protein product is CASSLVVLAGSTDTQYF.

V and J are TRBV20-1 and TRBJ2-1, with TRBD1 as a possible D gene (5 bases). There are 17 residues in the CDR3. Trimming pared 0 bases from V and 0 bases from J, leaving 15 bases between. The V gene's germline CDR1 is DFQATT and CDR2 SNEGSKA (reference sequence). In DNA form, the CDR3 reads TGCAGTGCTAGAGATGAATTGCGACAGAGCTCCTACAATGAGCAGTTCTTC. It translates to CSARDELRQSSYNEQFF.

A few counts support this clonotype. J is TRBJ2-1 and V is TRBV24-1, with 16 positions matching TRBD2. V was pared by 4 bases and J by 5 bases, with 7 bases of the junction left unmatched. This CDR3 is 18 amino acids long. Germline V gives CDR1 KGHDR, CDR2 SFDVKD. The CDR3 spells CATSDPGLAGGIDNEQFF. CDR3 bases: TGTGCCACCAGTGACCCGGGACTAGCGGGGGGGATAGACAATGAGCAGTTCTTC.

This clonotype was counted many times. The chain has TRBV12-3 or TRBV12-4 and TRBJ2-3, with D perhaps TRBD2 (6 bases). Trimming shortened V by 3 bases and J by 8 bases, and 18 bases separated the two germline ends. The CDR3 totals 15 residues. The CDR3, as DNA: TGTGCCAGCAGTTTGTTAGACTACGGGGGTGGTACGCAGTATTTT. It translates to CASSLLDYGGGTQYF.

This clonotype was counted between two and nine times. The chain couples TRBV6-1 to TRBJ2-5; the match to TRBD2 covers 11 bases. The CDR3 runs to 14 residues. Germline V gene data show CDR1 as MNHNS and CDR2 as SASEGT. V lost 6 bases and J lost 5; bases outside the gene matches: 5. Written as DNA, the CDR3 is TGTGCCAGCAGCAGAATAGCGGGGGGGGAGACCCAGTACTTC. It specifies CASSRIAGGETQYF.

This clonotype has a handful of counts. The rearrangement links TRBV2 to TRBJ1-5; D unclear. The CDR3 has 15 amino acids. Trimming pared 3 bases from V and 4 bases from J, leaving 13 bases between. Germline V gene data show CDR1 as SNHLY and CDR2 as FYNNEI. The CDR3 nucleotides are TGTGCCAGCAGTGATGACAAGAAACCTAATCAGCCCCAGCATTTT. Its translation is CASSDDKKPNQPQHF.

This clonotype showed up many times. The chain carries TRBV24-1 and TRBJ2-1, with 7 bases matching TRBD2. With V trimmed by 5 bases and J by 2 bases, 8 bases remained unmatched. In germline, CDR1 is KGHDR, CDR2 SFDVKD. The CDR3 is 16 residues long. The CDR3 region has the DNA TGTGCCACCAGTGCCCTTAGCGGGCCTACCTACAATGAGCAGTTCTTC. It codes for CATSALSGPTYNEQFF.

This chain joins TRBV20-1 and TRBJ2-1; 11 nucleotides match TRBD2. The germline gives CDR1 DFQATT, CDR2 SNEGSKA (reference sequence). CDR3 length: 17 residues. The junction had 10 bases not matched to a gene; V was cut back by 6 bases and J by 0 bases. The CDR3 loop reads CSAEPGTSGSSYNEQFF. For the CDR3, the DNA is TGCAGTGCGGAACCTGGGACTAGCGGAAGCTCCTACAATGAGCAGTTCTTC.

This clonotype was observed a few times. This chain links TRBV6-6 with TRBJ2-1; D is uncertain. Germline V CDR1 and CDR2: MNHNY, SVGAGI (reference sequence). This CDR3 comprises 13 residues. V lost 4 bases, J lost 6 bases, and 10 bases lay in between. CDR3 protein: CASSFFVGNEQFF. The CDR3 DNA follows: TGTGCCAGCAGTTTCTTCGTGGGCAATGAGCAGTTCTTC.

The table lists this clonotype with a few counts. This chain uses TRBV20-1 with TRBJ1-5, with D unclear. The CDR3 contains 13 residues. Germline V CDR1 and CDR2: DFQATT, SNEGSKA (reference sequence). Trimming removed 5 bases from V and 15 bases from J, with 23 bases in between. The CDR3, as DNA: TGCAGTGCTCAGTACACCGGGGATAGGAAAGGGCATTTT. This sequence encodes CSAQYTGDRKGHF.

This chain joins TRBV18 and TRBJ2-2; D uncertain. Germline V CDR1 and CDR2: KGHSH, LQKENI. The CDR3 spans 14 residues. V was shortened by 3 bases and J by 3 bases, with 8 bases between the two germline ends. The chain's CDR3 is CASSPLRDTGELFF. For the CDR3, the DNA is TGTGCCAGCTCACCGTTACGCGACACCGGGGAGCTGTTTTTT.

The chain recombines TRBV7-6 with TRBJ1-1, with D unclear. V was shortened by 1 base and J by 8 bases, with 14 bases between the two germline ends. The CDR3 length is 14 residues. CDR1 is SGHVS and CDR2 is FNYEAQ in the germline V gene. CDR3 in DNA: TGTGCCAGCAGCTTAGTAGTAGGCCCGGTGGAAGCTTTCTTT. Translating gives CASSLVVGPVEAFF.

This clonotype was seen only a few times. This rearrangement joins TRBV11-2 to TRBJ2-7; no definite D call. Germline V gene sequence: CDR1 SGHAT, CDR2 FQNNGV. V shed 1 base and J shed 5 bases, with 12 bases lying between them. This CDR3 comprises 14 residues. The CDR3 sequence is CASSLVLELDEQYF. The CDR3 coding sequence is TGTGCCAGCAGCTTAGTTCTAGAGCTCGACGAGCAGTACTTC.

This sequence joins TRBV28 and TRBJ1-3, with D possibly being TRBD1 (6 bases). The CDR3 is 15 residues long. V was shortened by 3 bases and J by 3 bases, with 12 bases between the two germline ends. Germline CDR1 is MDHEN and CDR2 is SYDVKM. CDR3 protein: CASSLWGADGNTIYF. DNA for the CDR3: TGTGCCAGCAGTTTGTGGGGGGCGGATGGAAACACCATATATTTT.

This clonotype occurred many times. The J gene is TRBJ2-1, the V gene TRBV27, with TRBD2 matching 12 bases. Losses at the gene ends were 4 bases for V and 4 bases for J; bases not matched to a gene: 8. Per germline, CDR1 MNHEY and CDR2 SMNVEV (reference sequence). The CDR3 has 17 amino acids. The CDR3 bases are TGTGCCAGCAGTTCCAGACTAGCGGGAGTACGGTACAATGAGCAGTTCTTC. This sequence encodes CASSSRLAGVRYNEQFF.

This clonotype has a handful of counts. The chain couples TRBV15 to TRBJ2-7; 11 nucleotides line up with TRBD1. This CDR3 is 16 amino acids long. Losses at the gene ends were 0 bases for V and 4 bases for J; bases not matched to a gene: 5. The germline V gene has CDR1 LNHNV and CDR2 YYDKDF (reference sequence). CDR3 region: CATSRDLGTGGYEQYF. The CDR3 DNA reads TGTGCCACCAGCAGAGATTTGGGGACAGGGGGTTACGAGCAGTACTTC.

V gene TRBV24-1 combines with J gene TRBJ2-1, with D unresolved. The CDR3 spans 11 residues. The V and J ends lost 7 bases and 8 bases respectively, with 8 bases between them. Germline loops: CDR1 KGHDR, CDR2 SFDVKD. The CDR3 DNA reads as TGTGCCACCAGGGCCCTGGATGAGCAGTTCTTC. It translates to CATRALDEQFF.

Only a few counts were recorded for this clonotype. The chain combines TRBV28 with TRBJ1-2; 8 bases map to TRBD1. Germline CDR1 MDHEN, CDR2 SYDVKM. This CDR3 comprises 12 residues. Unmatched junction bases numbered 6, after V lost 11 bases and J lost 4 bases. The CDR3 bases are TGTGCCCTTGGGCAGGGGGCCTATGGCTACACCTTC. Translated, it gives CALGQGAYGYTF.

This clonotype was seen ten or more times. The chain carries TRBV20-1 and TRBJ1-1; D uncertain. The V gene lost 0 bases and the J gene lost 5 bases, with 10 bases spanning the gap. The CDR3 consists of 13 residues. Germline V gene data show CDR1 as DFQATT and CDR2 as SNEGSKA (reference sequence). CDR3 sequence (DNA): TGCAGTGCTAGAGATTTGGGGTGGACTGAAGCTTTCTTT. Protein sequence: CSARDLGWTEAFF.

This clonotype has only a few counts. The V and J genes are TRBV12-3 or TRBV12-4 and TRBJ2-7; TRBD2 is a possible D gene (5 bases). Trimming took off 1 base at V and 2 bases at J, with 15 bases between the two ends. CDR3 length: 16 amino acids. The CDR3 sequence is CASSLGFGKATYEQYF. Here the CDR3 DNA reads TGTGCCAGCAGTTTAGGGTTCGGGAAAGCAACCTACGAGCAGTACTTC.

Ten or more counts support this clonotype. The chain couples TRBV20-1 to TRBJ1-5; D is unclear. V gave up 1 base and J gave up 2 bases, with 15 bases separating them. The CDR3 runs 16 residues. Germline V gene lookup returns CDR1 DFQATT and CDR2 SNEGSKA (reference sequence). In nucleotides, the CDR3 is TGCAGTGCTAGAGGCCACTTCACAGCGGGCAATCAGCCCCAGCATTTT. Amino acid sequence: CSARGHFTAGNQPQHF.

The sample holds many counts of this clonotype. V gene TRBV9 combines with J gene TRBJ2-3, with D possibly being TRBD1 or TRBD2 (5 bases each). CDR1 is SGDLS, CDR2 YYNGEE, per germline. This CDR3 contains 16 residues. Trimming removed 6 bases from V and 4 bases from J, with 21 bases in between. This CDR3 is CASTINLDGAPDTQYF. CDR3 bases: TGTGCCAGCACCATAAACCTCGACGGGGCTCCAGATACGCAGTATTTT. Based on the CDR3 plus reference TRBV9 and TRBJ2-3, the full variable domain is DSGVTQTPKHLITATGQRVTLRCSPRSGDLSVYWYQQSLDQGLQFLIQYYNGEERAKGNILERFSAQQFPDLHSELNLSSLELGDSALYFCASTINLDGAPDTQYFGPGTRLTVL.

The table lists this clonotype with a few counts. DNA for the CDR3: TGTGCCAGCAGCGGACGTGGGCTAGCGGGAGGGGGGGCGCAGTTCTTC. Its translation: CASSGRGLAGGGAQFF. The chain couples TRBV4-2 to TRBJ2-1; TRBD2 agrees at 12 bases. CDR3 length equals 16 residues. Germline CDR1 LGHNA, CDR2 YNFKEQ. J lost 12 bases, V lost 5 bases, and 14 bases had no gene match.

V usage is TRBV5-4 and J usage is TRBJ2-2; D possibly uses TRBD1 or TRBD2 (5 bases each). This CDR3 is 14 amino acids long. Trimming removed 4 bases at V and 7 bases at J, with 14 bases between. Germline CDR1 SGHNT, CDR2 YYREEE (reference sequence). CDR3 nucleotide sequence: TGTGCCAGCAGCCCACTAGGGGCCGGCGGGGAGCTGTTTTTT. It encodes CASSPLGAGGELFF.

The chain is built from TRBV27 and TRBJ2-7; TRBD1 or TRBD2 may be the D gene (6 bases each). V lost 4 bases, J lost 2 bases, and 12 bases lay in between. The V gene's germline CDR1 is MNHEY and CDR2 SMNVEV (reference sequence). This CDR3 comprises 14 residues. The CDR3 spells CASSSSRGAYEQYF. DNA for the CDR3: TGTGCCAGCAGTTCCTCTAGGGGGGCCTACGAGCAGTACTTC.

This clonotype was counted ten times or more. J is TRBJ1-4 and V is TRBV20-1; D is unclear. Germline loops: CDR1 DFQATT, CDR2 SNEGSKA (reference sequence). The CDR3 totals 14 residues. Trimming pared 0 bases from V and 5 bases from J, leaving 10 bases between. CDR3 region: CSARDRKENEKLFF. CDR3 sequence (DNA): TGCAGTGCTAGAGATAGAAAAGAGAATGAAAAACTGTTTTTT.

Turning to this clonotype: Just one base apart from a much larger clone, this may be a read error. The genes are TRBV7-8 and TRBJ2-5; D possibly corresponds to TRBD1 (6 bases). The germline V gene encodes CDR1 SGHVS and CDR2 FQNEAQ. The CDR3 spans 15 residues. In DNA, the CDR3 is TGTGCCAGCAGCGTGGAACAGGGTACCCAAGGGACCCAGTACTTC. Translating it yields CASSVEQGTQGTQYF.

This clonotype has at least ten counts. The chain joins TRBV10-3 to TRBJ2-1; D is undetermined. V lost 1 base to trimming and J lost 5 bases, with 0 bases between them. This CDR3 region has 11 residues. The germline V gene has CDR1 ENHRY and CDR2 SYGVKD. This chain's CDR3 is CAISEYNEQFF. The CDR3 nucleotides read TGTGCCATCAGTGAGTACAATGAGCAGTTCTTC.